Listed below are T cell receptor beta chains from one sample, sequenced in a study of T cell responses to AZD1222 COVID-19 vaccine. Using immunoSEQ multiplex PCR, the repertoire was profiled, and TCRdb retains in-frame clones only, with some absent. Of fewer than 90,000 clones listed, almost 90% were seen once; the top ten hold 6.9%. Here the sequenced sample was peripheral blood, taken 28 days after the second AZD1222 dose. The receptors stem from an adult who received the AZD1222 COVID-19 vaccine. The conserved cysteine and the conserved F or W are not part of the CDR3 here. The D gene is left open where the match is weak.

d_call	v_call	cdr3_aa
TRBD1	TRBV2	ASETGMNSPLH
TRBD1	TRBV19	ASRWGTGYGEQF
TRBD2	TRBV24-1	ATSDPGTSKDTQY
TRBD1	TRBV27	ASSSGTGNTGELF
-	TRBV5-1	ASSLLGGDQETQY
-	TRBV6-2/TRBV6-3	ASSYSGGVQPQH
TRBD1	TRBV5-4	ASSSQGAGEKLF
-	TRBV12-3/TRBV12-4	ASNRENTEAF
TRBD1	TRBV5-1	ASSAQGNEQY
-	TRBV29-1	SVVFRDRSSYEQY
TRBD1	TRBV9	ASSVADRANSPLH
-	TRBV2	ASRFSLSYEQY
-	TRBV6-5	ASSPSVGLGTEAF
TRBD1	TRBV7-2	ASSALGQGRNYGYT
-	TRBV29-1	SVVLSYNEQF
TRBD1	TRBV6-4	ASSDSTGGADTQY
-	TRBV12-3/TRBV12-4	ASSSQVGELF